This T cell receptor beta chain was recorded in a study of PD-1 blockade in classical Hodgkin lymphoma. General study points: Newly diagnosed and completely responding patients shared comparable baseline diversity. The study reported lower baseline TCR diversity in newly diagnosed patients than in healthy donors.

The CDR3 is made up of 12 amino acids. The V end was cut by 8 bases, the J end by 3 bases, with 11 bases between. The germline CDR1 and CDR2 sequences are SGHTA and FQGNSA. As for this clone: Its target is not known.

Method: immunoSEQ multiplex PCR; TCRdb's copy keeps in-frame clones and lacks some. The table includes 45,000 to 55,000 clones, 81% detected once. Brentuximab vedotin exposure varied among the patients, all of whom had relapsed after autologous stem cell transplantation. The chain uses TRBV7-2 and TRBJ2-7; D uncertain. Sequences were derived from peripheral blood mononuclear cells (PBMCs), sampled at baseline. The TCR was taken from a human donor with classical Hodgkin lymphoma. CDR3 DNA: TGTGCCAGCGGGCAGAGAAGCTACGAGCAGTACTTC. Protein product: CASGQRSYEQYF.